These 21 T cell receptor beta chains were sequenced from one sample in a study of shared clonotypes between healthy human individuals. Measured with immunoSEQ multiplex PCR; TCRdb has only the in-frame clones, and not every one. Here the sample spans 2 million to 2.5 million clones, approximately 94% being singletons. The sequenced sample was naive CD4+ T cells sorted from blood. Subset denoted: CD45RA+ positively selected. These receptors were taken from a man aged 18-30 years in good health.

The genes are TRBV10-3 and TRBJ2-7; TRBD2 matches at 16 bases. V trimming: 4 bases; J trimming: 2 bases; junction bases outside the gene matches: 8. The germline V gene has CDR1 ENHRY and CDR2 SYGVKD. This CDR3 contains 18 residues. The CDR3 region is CAISGSPGLAGGPYEQYF. In DNA, the CDR3 is TGTGCCATCAGTGGGTCACCGGGACTAGCGGGAGGGCCCTACGAGCAGTACTTC.

The rearrangement uses TRBV5-1 and TRBJ2-1; 9 bases map to TRBD1. V was clipped by 0 bases and J by 4 bases; unmatched bases: 5. CDR1 is SGHRS and CDR2 is YFSETQ in the germline V gene. The CDR3 runs 16 residues. CDR3 sequence: CASSLGPDRGYNEQFF. CDR3 in DNA: TGCGCCAGCAGCTTGGGACCGGACAGGGGATACAATGAGCAGTTCTTC.

This chain connects TRBV16 to TRBJ1-1; no clear D gene. V lost 0 bases and J 4 bases, leaving 3 bases between the germline ends. CDR1 KGHSY and CDR2 FQNENV come from the germline V gene. CDR3 length equals 12 residues. The CDR3 nucleotides are TGTGCCAGCAGCCAATCAGGCACTGAAGCTTTCTTT. This codes for CASSQSGTEAFF.

This chain connects TRBV11-2 to TRBJ2-1, with 7 bases lining up with TRBD2. The germline V gene encodes CDR1 SGHAT and CDR2 FQNNGV. This CDR3 comprises 17 residues. With V trimmed by 3 bases and J by 10 bases, 18 bases remained unmatched. The CDR3 DNA follows: TGTGCCAGCAGCTTTTTCTCATCTGTTCGTGGGGGGGAAGAGCAGTTCTTC. Translation: CASSFFSSVRGGEEQFF.

The rearrangement uses TRBV10-1 and TRBJ2-2; D gene ambiguous. The CDR3 spans 15 residues. CDR1 and CDR2 (germline): WNHNN, SYGVQD (reference sequence). Trimming cost V 7 bases and J 2 bases, with 14 bases left between them. The CDR3 loop reads CASTPGGANTGELFF. The CDR3 coding sequence is TGCGCCAGCACCCCGGGTGGAGCTAACACCGGGGAGCTGTTTTTT.

The chain carries TRBV4-1 and TRBJ2-2; D is unclear. There are 17 residues in the CDR3. CDR1 is MGHRA, CDR2 YSYEKL, per germline. Trimming removed 4 bases from V and 1 base from J, with 16 bases in between. This chain's CDR3 is CASSPFIRSQNTGELFF. As DNA, the CDR3 is TGCGCCAGCAGCCCATTCATTCGCAGCCAGAACACCGGGGAGCTGTTTTTT.

J is TRBJ1-5 and V is TRBV28, with 12 bases lining up with TRBD1. CDR1 MDHEN and CDR2 SYDVKM come from the germline V gene. The CDR3 length is 16 residues. Losses at the gene ends were 3 bases for V and 7 bases for J; bases not matched to a gene: 7. CDR3 region: CASSFPGTGGGQPQHF. CDR3 nucleotides: TGTGCCAGCAGTTTTCCCGGGACAGGGGGCGGCCAGCCCCAGCATTTT.

The rearrangement links TRBV5-1 to TRBJ2-7; 10 bases line up with TRBD1. CDR3 length: 14 amino acids. V gave up 5 bases and J gave up 0 bases; unmatched junction bases: 2. Germline CDR1 is SGHRS and CDR2 is YFSETQ. The CDR3 region is CASRDRGSSYEQYF. The DNA of the CDR3 is TGCGCCAGCAGGGACAGGGGGAGCTCCTACGAGCAGTACTTC. The variable domain in full, completed from reference TRBV5-1 and TRBJ2-7, reads KAGVTQTPRYLIKTRGQQVTLSCSPISGHRSVSWYQQTPGQGLQFLFEYFSETQRNKGNFPGRFSGRQFSNSRSEMNVSTLELGDSALYLCASRDRGSSYEQYFGPGTRLTVT.

Of note for this clone: Distinct nucleotide sequences in the sample also encode this CDR3. The chain links TRBV7-6 to TRBJ1-1; 8 nucleotides line up with TRBD1. This CDR3 has 14 amino acids. J gave up 2 bases and V 3 bases, and 2 bases lay outside the gene matches. Germline V gene data show CDR1 as SGHVS and CDR2 as FNYEAQ. The CDR3 DNA reads as TGTGCCAGCAGCTTGGGACAGGCAAACACTGAAGCTTTCTTT. Translated, it gives CASSLGQANTEAFF.

The chain joins TRBV6-5 to TRBJ1-5; the D is unclear. Germline V gene data show CDR1 as MNHEY and CDR2 as SVGAGI. The CDR3 contains 16 residues. V shed 0 bases and J shed 4 bases, with 13 bases lying between them. The chain's CDR3 is CASSYSFGPENQPQHF. In DNA form, the CDR3 reads TGTGCCAGCAGTTACTCGTTTGGGCCAGAGAATCAGCCCCAGCATTTT.

This chain joins TRBV6-5 and TRBJ2-3; D is unclear. The germline CDR1 and CDR2 sequences are MNHEY and SVGAGI. The CDR3 contains 12 residues. Trimming took 6 bases from V and 6 from J, leaving 10 bases between them. CDR3 region: CASRLSEDTQYF. The CDR3 DNA follows: TGTGCCAGCAGGCTTAGTGAGGATACGCAGTATTTT.

Comments on this clone: Other DNA sequences within the sample encode an identical CDR3. This sequence joins TRBV27 and TRBJ2-5; D is undetermined. The CDR3 covers 12 residues. Germline-derived CDR1 and CDR2 are MNHEY and SMNVEV (reference sequence). Trimming left V 1 base short and J 4 bases short, with 4 bases between. The CDR3 loop is CASSLLGETQYF. The CDR3 DNA reads as TGTGCCAGCAGTTTATTGGGAGAGACCCAGTACTTC.

The V gene is TRBV5-3, the J gene TRBJ1-1; the match to TRBD1 covers 7 bases. TRBV5-3 is placed among ORFs of uncertain function. J gave up 4 bases and V 2 bases, and 5 bases lay outside the gene matches. The CDR3 spans 14 residues. This CDR3 is CARSFRGLGTEAFF. Written as DNA, the CDR3 is TGTGCCAGAAGCTTTAGGGGGCTCGGCACTGAAGCTTTCTTT.

Remarks on this clone: The identical CDR3 is also encoded by other nucleotide sequences in the sample. CDR3 sequence reads: CASSLGGQGTEAFF. The CDR3 DNA follows: TGCGCCAGCAGCTTAGGCGGGCAGGGCACTGAAGCTTTCTTT. The genes are TRBV5-1 and TRBJ1-1; D perhaps matches TRBD1 (5 bases). The V and J ends lost 2 bases and 4 bases respectively, with 12 bases between them. Looked up from germline, CDR1 is SGHRS and CDR2 is YFSETQ. CDR3 size: 14 residues.

The V call is TRBV6-6, the J call TRBJ2-3; D is perhaps TRBD2 (7 bases). Germline CDR1 MNHNY, CDR2 SVGAGI (reference sequence). Trimming stripped 8 bases from V and 1 base from J, with 13 bases between. CDR3 length equals 14 residues. CDR3 DNA: TGTGCCAGCGGGGGGGCCGGAGGCACAGATACGCAGTATTTT. Its protein is CASGGAGGTDTQYF.

This sequence joins TRBV30 and TRBJ1-6, with 7 bases identical to TRBD1. The V gene end was trimmed by 1 base and the J gene end by 9 bases; junction bases not matched to a gene: 6. Looked up from germline, CDR1 is GTSNPN and CDR2 is SVGIG (reference sequence). The CDR3 runs 14 residues. The CDR3 DNA reads TGTGCCTGGAGTGGACAGGGAGGGGGTTCACCCCTCCACTTT. The encoded protein is CAWSGQGGGSPLHF.

V usage is TRBV13 and J usage is TRBJ2-5; 10 nucleotides line up with TRBD1. The germline gives CDR1 PRHDT, CDR2 FYEKMQ (reference sequence). This CDR3 is built from 16 residues. V dropped 5 bases and J dropped 4; count of bases not matched to a gene: 10. CDR3 DNA sequence: TGTGCCAGCAGCCCACGGGACAGGGGAGCGGCAGAGACCCAGTACTTC. Translated: CASSPRDRGAAETQYF.

The chain joins TRBV6-1 to TRBJ1-1; D ambiguous. The CDR3 sequence is 13 residues long. Per germline, CDR1 MNHNS and CDR2 SASEGT. V dropped 2 bases and J dropped 1 base, with 5 bases sitting between them. The CDR3 DNA follows: TGTGCCAGCAGTGAATGGGCGAACACTGAAGCTTTCTTT. It encodes CASSEWANTEAFF.

The chain recombines TRBV6-1 with TRBJ1-2, with TRBD1 matching over 8 bases. This CDR3 contains 17 residues. V trimming: 0 bases; J trimming: 8 bases; junction bases outside the gene matches: 14. Germline V gives CDR1 MNHNS, CDR2 SASEGT. The CDR3 nucleotides are TGTGCCAGCAGTGAAGCGCCGAGGTCCAGGGGGCCTAAAGGCTACACCTTC. Residues: CASSEAPRSRGPKGYTF.

Details on this clone: This same CDR3 is encoded by further DNA sequences in the sample. The J gene is TRBJ1-1, the V gene TRBV5-1, with D possibly TRBD1 on 6 matching bases. The CDR3 extends over 15 amino acids. Germline V CDR1 and CDR2: SGHRS, YFSETQ. The V and J ends lost 4 bases and 0 bases respectively, with 13 bases between them. CDR3 in amino acids: CASSGGQTMNTEAFF. DNA for the CDR3: TGCGCCAGCAGCGGCGGACAGACCATGAACACTGAAGCTTTCTTT.

The chain employs TRBV6-1 and TRBJ2-7, with D unresolved. Trimming shortened V by 2 bases and J by 6 bases, and 14 bases separated the two germline ends. The CDR3 has 14 amino acids. CDR1 is MNHNS and CDR2 is SASEGT in the germline V gene. The CDR3 coding sequence is TGTGCCAGCAGTGAAAACCAAGCATTAAGCGAGCAGTACTTC. This gives the protein CASSENQALSEQYF.